Here is one TCR beta chain with its context. What it recognizes is unknown. CDR3 length: 14 amino acids. V gave up 6 bases and J gave up 10 bases; unmatched junction bases: 5. CDR1 and CDR2 from the germline V gene are MDHEN and SYDVKM. The entry originates in a study of graft-versus-host responses after intestinal transplantation. Overall study: Recipients had transplants, and these were multivisceral, liver-intestinal, or isolated intestinal. Each patient got anti-thymocyte globulin induction, then tacrolimus and steroids for roughly 3 years. Study results and caveats: Some GvH clones were seen earlier in gut or blood, suggesting intestinal origin. Within the allografts of patients who had graft-donor T cell macrochimerism, graft-versus-host to host-versus-graft clonal ratios were high.

This table comes from immunoSEQ multiplex PCR, and its TCRdb copy is limited to in-frame clones, with some not included. The data show 13,000 or so clones, with roughly 74% seen just once and roughly 7% held by the top ten. Investigators treated the graft tissue so that it released intraepithelial and lamina propria lymphocytes. The receptor's source is a human patient who received an intestinal transplant, so some T cells may come from the graft donor. The source was ileum tissue, collected 16 days after intestinal transplant. The V and J genes are TRBV28 and TRBJ1-6; 11 nucleotides match TRBD1. CDR3 protein: CASRHGTGGSPLHF. The DNA of the CDR3 is TGTGCCAGCAGACACGGGACAGGGGGATCACCCCTCCACTTT.